The entry below gives a single T cell receptor beta chain sequence along with its context. There are a few counts of this clone. Its target antigen remains unknown. The sample holds no much larger clone one base away, and base qualities are not on file. TCRbeta CDR3 regions were amplified from genomic DNA by means of the immunoSEQ Assay, a bias-controlled multiplex PCR. In the original analysis: The number of nucleated cells in each sample was estimated from the amplification of reference gene primers within the assay. To quantify the absolute abundance of each unique TCRbeta CDR3 rearrangement, sequence reads were collapsed and filtered. Productive Simpson clonality was computed per sample as the square root of Simpson's diversity index over productive rearrangements. TCRdb retrieved this table from immuneACCESS and kept in-frame rearrangements only. Not all clones are present; in checked studies, unresolved V genes account for under half, and no reason is known for the remainder. V and J calls and clone size come straight from that table; D and trimming were deduced from the DNA. Counted in this sample were about 160,000 clones; 82% of them appeared once. Approximately 21% of the sample goes to the ten largest clones.

Whole blood was collected in K2EDTA tubes by collaborating institutions according to the institutions' own protocols. Collaborator samples were shipped for TCRbeta analysis as frozen whole blood, isolated PBMCs, or DNA extracted from either sample type. This record comes from a study of blood T cell repertoires in COVID-19 (dated by TCRdb to 2020 to 2021). Background on the whole study: The collaborator samples originated in the United States, Italy and Spain and spanned the acute and convalescent phases of COVID-19. The material from the prospective study consisted of cDNA or gDNA derived from T cells, B-cell-depleted T cells, or PBMCs. Subjects who had been exposed to COVID-19, were actively infected with it, or had recovered from it provided the deeply sampled blood TCRbeta repertoires that made up the dataset. The repertoires were released in a freely available public database meant as a resource for research on the immune response to SARS-CoV-2. Samples came from the ongoing ImmuneRACE study (first 160 participants) plus 1,254 subjects from 6 global collaborators. Nearly every sample came with metadata listing a de-identified subject ID, COVID-19 status, age in years and sex. Where available, HLA class I and class II types were taken from metadata supplied by the sample provider and were not determined by assay-based typing. Overall results and qualifications from the work: The amount of clinical and demographic metadata varied by source and participant and was provided uncurated.

Material: peripheral blood. The clonotype comes from an elderly woman with acute or convalescent COVID-19.

The nucleotides read TGTGCCAGCAGCTTCGGGAGGGACAATGAGCAGTTCTTC. It translates as CASSFGRDNEQFF. The chain is encoded by TRBV5-6 joined to TRBJ2-1; 8 nucleotides in the junction match TRBD2. The germline V gene encodes CDR1 SGHDT and CDR2 YYEEEE. Measured from the cysteine to the phenylalanine, the CDR3 is 13 residues long. The only DNA kept is the CDR3, 39 bases in frame from the first base. After removal of 2 bases from V and 5 bases from J, the junction retains 0 bases not matched to a gene.